This T cell receptor (beta chain) was observed in a study of CD8+ T cells in alopecia areata. Study-wide findings and caveats: Whereas mice showed it more clearly, TCR sharing across patients was murkier, possibly because of HLA.

This clone was recorded many times. The antigen is unknown. Treatment defined: oral pan-JAK inhibitor, 5-10 mg twice daily. Sequencing templates came from extracted RNA that was reverse transcribed into cDNA. Data came from immunoSEQ multiplex PCR; TCRdb stores just in-frame clones and leaves some out. The sample lists approximately 160,000 clones, approximately 60% occurring once. Trimming stripped 4 bases from V and 4 bases from J, with 14 bases between. From germline, CDR1 is SGHTS and CDR2 YDEGEE. The CDR3 runs 14 residues. The specimen comprised CD4+ T cells sorted from blood, sampled at week 24, from a patient treated with tofacitinib. The clonotype was recovered from a human donor with alopecia areata. The chain employs TRBV5-8 and TRBJ1-1, with D unresolved. CDR3 sequence reads: CASSRRSAATEAFF. CDR3 in DNA: TGTGCCAGCAGCCGACGATCCGCAGCCACTGAAGCTTTCTTT.